These 19 T cell receptor beta chains came from one sample sequenced in a study of early T cells in non-severe SARS-CoV-2 infection. TCRdb processed the 5' RACE reads anew with MiXCR; each CDR3 protein has one entry. The sample lists 75,000 to 100,000 distinct CDR3 sequences, approximately 15% seen once, with roughly 6.4% in the top ten. The sample was whole blood. These receptors were collected from an adult who was a healthcare worker with PCR-confirmed SARS-CoV-2 infection or an uninfected control (not recorded which).

A few counts support this clonotype. J is TRBJ2-3 and V is TRBV5-1, with D tentatively TRBD1 (6 bases). Germline CDR1 is SGHRS and CDR2 is YFSETQ. This CDR3 contains 15 residues. With 7 bases removed from V and 3 bases from J, the gap between germline ends came to 18 bases. CDR3 coding DNA: TGCGCCAGCCAACTAACAGGGACGTTTACAGATACGCAGTATTTT. Its translation: CASQLTGTFTDTQYF.

This clonotype was recorded many times. The J gene is TRBJ2-1, the V gene TRBV5-1; 8 nucleotides line up with TRBD2. Per germline, CDR1 SGHRS and CDR2 YFSETQ. Unmatched junction bases numbered 3, after V lost 0 bases and J lost 4 bases. This CDR3 comprises 15 residues. The CDR3 bases are TGCGCCAGCAGCTTGGAGCCTAGCGGGTACAATGAGCAGTTCTTC. Translation: CASSLEPSGYNEQFF.

This clonotype has a handful of counts. The rearrangement uses TRBV12-3 or TRBV12-4 and TRBJ1-6; unclear D gene. V was clipped by 0 bases and J by 6 bases, with 6 bases between them. There are 14 residues in the CDR3. CDR3: CASSLAGSNSPLHF. The DNA of the CDR3 is TGTGCCAGCAGTTTAGCAGGGTCTAATTCACCCCTCCACTTT.

The chain carries TRBV27 and TRBJ2-3, with D tentatively TRBD2 (5 bases). The V end lost 4 bases, the J end lost 2 bases, and 16 bases lay between the germline ends. CDR1 and CDR2 from the germline V gene are MNHEY and SMNVEV (reference sequence). The CDR3 runs 16 residues. The CDR3 loop is CASSSSAGEYTDTQYF. The CDR3 nucleotides are TGTGCCAGCAGTTCGTCGGCTGGGGAGTACACAGATACGCAGTATTTT.

This clonotype was counted only a few times. The CDR3 is CASSFPSYEQFF. CDR3 coding DNA: TGTGCCAGCAGCTTTCCTAGCTATGAGCAGTTCTTC. The chain carries TRBV11-2 and TRBJ2-1, with D maybe TRBD2 (5 bases). This CDR3 is 12 amino acids long. Germline V gene sequence: CDR1 SGHAT, CDR2 FQNNGV. Trimming removed 3 bases at V and 8 bases at J, with 8 bases between.

V gene TRBV30 combines with J gene TRBJ2-7, with 10 bases lining up with TRBD1. The V segment lost 3 bases and the J segment 9 bases; nucleotides outside the gene matches: 11. This CDR3 spans 14 amino acids. Germline assignment: CDR1 GTSNPN and CDR2 SVGIG (reference sequence). The CDR3 bases are TGTGCCTGGAGAGAGCCGGGACAGGGGACAGTGCAGTACTTC. Its translation: CAWREPGQGTVQYF.

The V gene is TRBV2, the J gene TRBJ1-3; possibly TRBD1 for D (6 bases). The CDR3 length is 14 residues. Trimming took off 6 bases at V and 2 bases at J, with 11 bases between the two ends. The germline V gene encodes CDR1 SNHLY and CDR2 FYNNEI. This chain's CDR3 is CASSRGYPGNTIYF. Here the CDR3 DNA reads TGTGCCAGCAGCAGGGGTTACCCTGGAAACACCATATATTTT.

The V gene is TRBV19, the J gene TRBJ1-1; TRBD1 is a possible D gene (5 bases). This CDR3 region has 14 residues. From germline, CDR1 is LNHDA and CDR2 SQIVND (reference sequence). Deletions cut 4 bases from V and 4 bases from J, with 13 bases between. CDR3 DNA sequence: TGTGCCAGTAGTAGGACATCGGGGGGCACTGAAGCTTTCTTT. Translating gives CASSRTSGGTEAFF.

Many counts were recorded for this clonotype. The chain recombines TRBV20-1 with TRBJ1-2, with TRBD1 matching 7 bases. This CDR3 comprises 13 residues. The V gene's germline CDR1 is DFQATT and CDR2 SNEGSKA (reference sequence). The V gene end was trimmed by 5 bases and the J gene end by 12 bases; junction bases not matched to a gene: 15. The CDR3 protein is CSAEGDSPWGNTF. The CDR3 region has the DNA TGCAGTGCTGAAGGGGACAGCCCATGGGGGAACACCTTC.

The chain recombines TRBV6-5 with TRBJ2-7, with 8 bases identical to TRBD2. V trimming: 3 bases; J trimming: 0 bases; junction bases outside the gene matches: 4. Looked up from germline, CDR1 is MNHEY and CDR2 is SVGAGI. The CDR3 extends over 15 amino acids. The CDR3 spells CASSYYSGSSYEQYF. DNA of the CDR3: TGTGCCAGCAGTTATTACAGCGGGAGCTCCTACGAGCAGTACTTC.

This chain links TRBV29-1 with TRBJ2-7; 8 nucleotides agree with TRBD2. The germline CDR1 and CDR2 sequences are SQVTM and ANQGSEA. The CDR3 totals 12 residues. Unmatched junction bases numbered 5, after V lost 4 bases and J lost 6 bases. CDR3 DNA sequence: TGCAGCGTTGCAGGCGGGAGGTTCGAGCAGTACTTC. Translating gives CSVAGGRFEQYF.

The sample holds a few counts of this clonotype. This chain links TRBV6-1 with TRBJ2-3, with 7 positions matching TRBD1. Unmatched junction bases numbered 5, after V lost 5 bases and J lost 0 bases. The CDR3 sequence is 15 residues long. Per the germline V gene, CDR1 is MNHNS and CDR2 is SASEGT. CDR3 nucleotide sequence: TGTGCCAGCAGTCTCCGACAGGGAAGCACAGATACGCAGTATTTT. Protein: CASSLRQGSTDTQYF.

The rearrangement uses TRBV7-2 and TRBJ1-6, with TRBD1 matching 7 bases. Germline CDR1 and CDR2: SGHTA and FQGNSA. After removal of 5 bases from V and 3 bases from J, the junction contained 4 bases not matched to a gene. This CDR3 is built from 15 residues. The CDR3 nucleotides are TGTGCCAGCAGCCCTCGGGACAGCTATAATTCACCCCTCCACTTT. Its translation: CASSPRDSYNSPLHF.

The V call is TRBV25-1, the J call TRBJ1-1; D call uncertain. V was shortened by 9 bases and J by 1 base, with 6 bases between the two germline ends. The CDR3 has 11 amino acids. Germline values: CDR1 MGHDK, CDR2 SYGVNS. The CDR3: CASQRNTEAFF. DNA for the CDR3: TGTGCCAGTCAGAGGAACACTGAAGCTTTCTTT.

This clonotype has a count of ten or more. J is TRBJ1-1 and V is TRBV28; TRBD1 matches at 8 bases. The CDR3 spans 15 residues. Looked up from germline, CDR1 is MDHEN and CDR2 is SYDVKM. V dropped 4 bases and J dropped 1; count of bases not matched to a gene: 5. The CDR3 loop is CASSSMTGANTEAFF. The CDR3 DNA follows: TGTGCCAGCAGTTCGATGACAGGGGCGAACACTGAAGCTTTCTTT.

V and J are TRBV11-2 and TRBJ1-5; 8 positions match TRBD1. Per the germline V gene, CDR1 is SGHAT and CDR2 is FQNNGV. V shed 5 bases, J shed 2 bases, and the junction held 2 bases outside the gene matches. The CDR3 extends over 14 amino acids. The CDR3 here is CASSPDRGNQPQHF. The CDR3 bases are TGTGCCAGCAGCCCGGACAGGGGCAATCAGCCCCAGCATTTT.

J is TRBJ2-5 and V is TRBV6-1; D might be TRBD2 (5 bases). From germline, CDR1 is MNHNS and CDR2 SASEGT. The CDR3 is made up of 14 amino acids. V shed 7 bases and J shed 5 bases, with 17 bases lying between them. In DNA, the CDR3 is TGTGCCAGCATGAGGAGCAACGGGGTGGAGACCCAGTACTTC. Translating gives CASMRSNGVETQYF.

For this clonotype: One junction end disagrees with the germline gene, perhaps due to a read error. The rearrangement joins TRBV19 to TRBJ2-3; D is possibly TRBD2 (5 bases). The CDR3 length is 13 residues. Per germline, CDR1 LNHDA and CDR2 SQIVND (reference sequence). The CDR3 DNA is TGTGTCAGTACAGCGGTGAGCACAGATACGCAGTATTTT. This encodes CVSTAVSTDTQYF.

The chain is built from TRBV13 and TRBJ1-4, with D perhaps TRBD1 (6 bases). This CDR3 is built from 15 residues. Germline V gene data show CDR1 as PRHDT and CDR2 as FYEKMQ (reference sequence). The V and J ends lost 3 bases and 0 bases respectively, with 8 bases between them. CDR3 amino acids: CASSFGGPTNEKLFF. The CDR3 DNA sequence: TGTGCCAGCAGCTTTGGGGGCCCAACTAATGAAAAACTGTTTTTT.